This TCR beta chain was sequenced for a study of blood T cell repertoires in COVID-19. Overall study context: T cells, B-cell-depleted T cells, or PBMCs provided the cDNA or gDNA that served as material.

Germline assignment: CDR1 MDHEN and CDR2 SYDVKM. The V gene lost 4 bases and the J gene lost 3 bases, with 14 bases spanning the gap. The CDR3 length is 15 residues. Assay: immunoSEQ multiplex PCR; the TCRdb copy retains only in-frame clones and omits some. The table shows under 250,000 clones, with 83% occurring only once. The source is a human donor in a cohort sampled during active COVID-19. The sample taken for sequencing was peripheral blood. This chain joins TRBV28 and TRBJ2-3, with TRBD2 as a possible D gene (6 bases). In DNA form, the CDR3 reads TGTGCCAGCAGTTGGGCGGGGAGAGTTACAGATACGCAGTATTTT. Its protein product is CASSWAGRVTDTQYF.